The source of this T cell receptor (beta chain) is a study of T cell responses to AZD1222 COVID-19 vaccine. Sequencing was performed with immunoSEQ multiplex PCR; in TCRdb, only in-frame clones are kept and a portion is missing. The repertoire holds 150,000 or so clones, roughly 93% seen once, with less than 1.3% in the top ten. The table lists this clone with a few counts. Its matching antigen is unknown. Study-wide points: It was only a handful of AZD1222 recipients who were seropositive at baseline. Without day 14 samples, only post-peak T cell repertoires were studied. The study found Spike-specific TCR breadth and depth rose after two AZD1222 doses.

This sequence was found in an adult who received the AZD1222 COVID-19 vaccine. The sequencing here drew on peripheral blood, taken 28 days after the second AZD1222 dose.

CDR3 coding DNA: TGTGCCAGTAGTTCCCGGGTCAATCAGCCCCAGCATTTT. Translating it yields CASSSRVNQPQHF. V gene TRBV19 combines with J gene TRBJ1-5; no firm D call. The germline CDR1 and CDR2 sequences are LNHDA and SQIVND (reference sequence). Trimming took off 5 bases at V and 3 bases at J, with 8 bases between the two ends. CDR3 length equals 13 residues.